The source of this TCR beta chain is a study of blood T cell repertoires in COVID-19. Study in general: Sources were T cells, B-cell-depleted T cells, or PBMCs; the material itself was cDNA or gDNA.

CDR1 SNHLY and CDR2 FYNNEI come from the germline V gene. CDR3 size: 15 residues. Trimming took 2 bases from V and 7 from J, leaving 15 bases between them. This table comes from immunoSEQ multiplex PCR, and its TCRdb copy is limited to in-frame clones, with some not included. The table has a few hundred thousand clones, 85% to 90% seen once. The clonotype comes from a man in his 60s with acute or convalescent COVID-19. This sequence joins TRBV2 and TRBJ1-5; possible D gene TRBD1, 5 bases. The sample was peripheral blood. The CDR3, as DNA: TGTGCCAGCAGTGAACTCGGGCAGGGCGTCCAGCCCCAGCATTTT. As protein: CASSELGQGVQPQHF. Filled out from reference TRBV2 and TRBJ1-5, the complete variable domain reads EPEVTQTPSHQVTQMGQEVILRCVPISNHLYFYWYRQILGQKVEFLVSFYNNEISEKSEIFDDQFSVERPDGSNFTLKIRSTKLEDSAMYFCASSELGQGVQPQHFGDGTRLSIL.